The 17 T cell receptor beta chains presented below share a single source sample, sequenced in a study of cytomegalovirus exposure and HLA in healthy donors (dated by TCRdb to the late 2010s). Libraries were built with the immunoSEQ multiplex PCR assay. Sourced from immuneACCESS, this table was stored by TCRdb with only in-frame sequences that have V and J called. A share of the clones is absent; for the studies checked, an unresolved V gene accounts for under half, and the remainder has no known explanation. The sample table holds some 350,000 clones, of which about 90% were seen once. The ten largest clones represent roughly 1.2% of the sample. Sequenced: PBMCs. The origin of the receptors is a woman under 40 in good health and CMV-seropositive.

The chain joins TRBV30 to TRBJ1-2; 9 bases agree with TRBD1. In germline, CDR1 is GTSNPN, CDR2 SVGIG (reference sequence). The CDR3 contains 17 residues. The V segment lost 7 bases and the J segment 3 bases; nucleotides outside the gene matches: 18. The CDR3 here is CASENQDRGGSDYGYTF. CDR3 DNA sequence: TGTGCCTCTGAAAACCAGGACAGGGGAGGCTCGGACTATGGCTACACCTTC. The full variable domain, with the rest looked up from reference TRBV30 and TRBJ1-2, is SQTIHQWPATLVQPVGSPLSLECTVEGTSNPNLYWYRQAAGRGLQLLFYSVGIGQISSEVPQNLSASRPQDRQFILSSKKLLLSDSGFYLCASENQDRGGSDYGYTFGSGTRLTVV.

The count of this clone is one. The V call is TRBV7-9, the J call TRBJ2-7; no firm D call. The CDR3 loop spans 12 amino acids. Deletions cut 2 bases from V and 2 bases from J, with 4 bases between. Germline V gene sequence: CDR1 SEHNR, CDR2 FQNEAQ (reference sequence). The CDR3 loop reads CASSLPAYEQYF. CDR3 nucleotide sequence: TGTGCCAGCAGCTTACCGGCCTACGAGCAGTACTTC.

This chain links TRBV5-5 with TRBJ2-7; no reliable D call. Per germline, CDR1 SGHKS and CDR2 YYEKEE (reference sequence). The ends were cut back, 3 bases at V and 1 base at J, with 14 bases in the middle. This CDR3 spans 15 amino acids. The CDR3 loop reads CASSYDVGNSYEQYF. CDR3 nucleotides: TGTGCCAGCAGCTATGACGTCGGCAATTCCTACGAGCAGTACTTC. The variable domain in full, completed from reference TRBV5-5 and TRBJ2-7, reads DAGVTQSPTHLIKTRGQQVTLRCSPISGHKSVSWYQQVLGQGPQFIFQYYEKEERGRGNFPDRFSARQFPNYSSELNVNALLLGDSALYLCASSYDVGNSYEQYFGPGTRLTVT.

The chain joins TRBV13 to TRBJ2-7; 11 bases fit TRBD1. Germline lookup yields CDR1 PRHDT and CDR2 FYEKMQ (reference sequence). This CDR3 is built from 16 residues. The V gene end was trimmed by 5 bases and the J gene end by 6 bases; junction bases not matched to a gene: 12. CDR3 DNA: TGTGCCAGCAGCCCTACCTACCGGACAGGGGGCTTCGAGCAGTACTTC. Its translation: CASSPTYRTGGFEQYF.

In this sample, this clone turned up once. The V and J genes are TRBV5-4 and TRBJ2-7; 10 positions agree with TRBD1. V dropped 4 bases and J dropped 2; count of bases not matched to a gene: 6. The germline gives CDR1 SGHNT, CDR2 YYREEE (reference sequence). This CDR3 region has 15 residues. Here the CDR3 DNA reads TGTGCCAGCAGCGGATCCGGGACAGGGGCCTACGAGCAGTACTTC. It translates to CASSGSGTGAYEQYF.

The gene calls are TRBV19 and TRBJ2-5; D possibly matches TRBD1 or TRBD2 (6 bases each). V lost 4 bases and J lost 5, with 17 bases in between. Germline assignment: CDR1 LNHDA and CDR2 SQIVND (reference sequence). The CDR3 spans 15 residues. The CDR3 loop reads CASSNGRGPPETQYF. DNA of the CDR3: TGTGCCAGTAGTAATGGACGGGGGCCCCCTGAGACCCAGTACTTC.

DNA for the CDR3: TGTGCCAGCTCACCTGGACAGGGTTTGAGCCCACTCACAGATACGCAGTATTTT. As protein: CASSPGQGLSPLTDTQYF. The chain joins TRBV18 to TRBJ2-3, with TRBD1 matching 8 bases. The CDR3 runs to 18 residues. Germline V gene sequence: CDR1 KGHSH, CDR2 LQKENI. Losses at the gene ends were 3 bases for V and 2 bases for J; bases not matched to a gene: 13. Together with reference TRBV18 and TRBJ2-3, the CDR3 gives the full variable domain: NAGVMQNPRHLVRRRGQEARLRCSPMKGHSHVYWYRQLPEEGLKFMVYLQKENIIDESGMPKERFSAEFPKEGPSILRIQQVVRGDSAAYFCASSPGQGLSPLTDTQYFGPGTRLTVL.

This clone was detected only once. The chain recombines TRBV19 with TRBJ1-5, with a weak D call TRBD1 (5 bases). CDR1 is LNHDA and CDR2 is SQIVND in the germline V gene (reference sequence). The germline V and J ends were trimmed by 10 bases and 5 bases, with 18 bases remaining between them. CDR3 length: 14 residues. CDR3 sequence reads: CATELGDGYQPQHF. The CDR3 nucleotides are TGTGCCACCGAGTTAGGGGATGGATATCAGCCCCAGCATTTT.

This chain uses TRBV7-9 with TRBJ2-7; TRBD2 aligns across 9 bases. J gave up 3 bases and V 0 bases, and 6 bases lay outside the gene matches. The CDR3 contains 16 residues. Germline CDR1 reads SEHNR; CDR2 reads FQNEAQ (reference sequence). DNA for the CDR3: TGTGCCAGCAGCTTAGCTGTAGCGGGGGAAATCTACGAGCAGTACTTC. Translating gives CASSLAVAGEIYEQYF.

V is TRBV7-2 and J is TRBJ2-5, with TRBD1 matching 7 bases. CDR3 length: 14 amino acids. Trimming at V came to 6 bases and at J to 5 bases, leaving 9 bases not matched to a gene. Germline CDR1 SGHTA, CDR2 FQGNSA. The CDR3 sequence is CASSNTGEKETQYF. The CDR3 nucleotides read TGTGCCAGCAGTAATACAGGGGAGAAGGAGACCCAGTACTTC.

The chain is built from TRBV4-1 and TRBJ1-2, with D possibly TRBD1 on 6 matching bases. Germline CDR1 and CDR2: MGHRA and YSYEKL. Trimming took 0 bases from V and 4 from J, leaving 15 bases between them. The length of the CDR3 is 16 residues. In DNA, the CDR3 is TGCGCCAGCAGCCAAGACCGAACAGGGCTCGGCTATGGCTACACCTTC. It specifies CASSQDRTGLGYGYTF.

This chain connects TRBV2 to TRBJ2-2; 7 bases map to TRBD1. The CDR3 is 16 residues long. CDR1 and CDR2 (germline): SNHLY, FYNNEI. The V gene end was trimmed by 7 bases and the J gene end by 6 bases; junction bases not matched to a gene: 14. CDR3 sequence: CASNPGQSFFPGELFF. The CDR3 nucleotides read TGTGCCAGCAATCCGGGACAGTCTTTTTTTCCCGGGGAGCTGTTTTTT.

The chain links TRBV9 to TRBJ2-2; 13 positions match TRBD2. The CDR3 length is 16 residues. Germline loops: CDR1 SGDLS, CDR2 YYNGEE. Trimming at V came to 3 bases and at J to 7 bases, leaving 6 bases not matched to a gene. In DNA, the CDR3 is TGTGCCAGCAGCGCCCGACTAGCGGGGGGACTCGGGGAGCTGTTTTTT. Encoded protein: CASSARLAGGLGELFF.

This clone has a single count. The CDR3 DNA reads TGTGCCAGCAGCCAAGAAGGGGGCGGTAACTATGGCTACACCTTC. This codes for CASSQEGGGNYGYTF. The V gene is TRBV4-2, the J gene TRBJ1-2, with 7 bases matching TRBD1. This CDR3 is 15 amino acids long. The V gene end was trimmed by 0 bases and the J gene end by 1 base; junction bases not matched to a gene: 2. Germline V CDR1 and CDR2: LGHNA, YNFKEQ.

The gene calls are TRBV7-9 and TRBJ1-4; D ambiguous. From germline, CDR1 is SEHNR and CDR2 FQNEAQ (reference sequence). The CDR3 covers 14 residues. V was pared by 1 base and J by 8 bases, with 11 bases between. The CDR3 sequence is CASSLGQNYEKLFF. CDR3 sequence (DNA): TGTGCCAGCAGCTTAGGGCAGAATTACGAAAAACTGTTTTTT.

This chain joins TRBV14 and TRBJ1-2; 11 positions agree with TRBD1. Germline CDR1 is SGHDN and CDR2 is FVKESK. The V segment lost 4 bases and the J segment 4 bases; nucleotides outside the gene matches: 5. The CDR3 has 15 amino acids. The CDR3 sequence: CASSRLGQGAYGYTF. The CDR3 DNA reads TGTGCCAGCAGCCGATTAGGACAGGGGGCCTATGGCTACACCTTC.

The chain employs TRBV7-8 and TRBJ2-1; 8 nucleotides line up with TRBD1. The CDR3 contains 13 residues. Germline values: CDR1 SGHVS, CDR2 FQNEAQ. The ends lost 5 bases at V and 15 bases at J; junction bases unmatched: 12. The CDR3 DNA is TGTGCCAGCAGCCACAACGGACAGGGAGTATCGTTCTTC. Its translation: CASSHNGQGVSFF.